Sequencing of this T cell receptor (beta chain) was carried out in a study of control samples from healthy donors and cancer patients (dated by TCRdb to about 2020). For this clone: Its antigen is still unknown. It has no much larger one-base neighbor in the sample; base qualities were not kept.

The V end gives up 3 bases and the J end 5 bases, leaving 3 bases in the junction not matched to a gene. The CDR3 runs 13 amino acids, cysteine and phenylalanine included. The read is trimmed to its CDR3 DNA, 39 bases read in frame from base 1. Per the germline V gene (reference sequence), MNHEY is the CDR1 and SMNVEV is the CDR2. Library construction relied on the immunoSEQ multiplex PCR assay. TCRdb took over this immuneACCESS table, retaining in-frame rearrangements with V and J assigned. Such tables are incomplete; in checked studies, under half of the missing clones stem from an unresolved V gene, and the remainder is unexplained. The sample includes about 130,000 clones, with about 95% observed a single time. The ten biggest clones cover less than 4.5% of the sample.

The sequence links TRBV27 to TRBJ2-7; 8 junctional bases match TRBD1. The clonotype was recovered from a man aged 25 to 40 in good health. Material: blood. The CDR3 reads as follows: CASSLYRGDEQYF. The nucleotide sequence reads as follows: TGTGCCAGCAGTTTGTACAGGGGGGACGAGCAGTACTTC.